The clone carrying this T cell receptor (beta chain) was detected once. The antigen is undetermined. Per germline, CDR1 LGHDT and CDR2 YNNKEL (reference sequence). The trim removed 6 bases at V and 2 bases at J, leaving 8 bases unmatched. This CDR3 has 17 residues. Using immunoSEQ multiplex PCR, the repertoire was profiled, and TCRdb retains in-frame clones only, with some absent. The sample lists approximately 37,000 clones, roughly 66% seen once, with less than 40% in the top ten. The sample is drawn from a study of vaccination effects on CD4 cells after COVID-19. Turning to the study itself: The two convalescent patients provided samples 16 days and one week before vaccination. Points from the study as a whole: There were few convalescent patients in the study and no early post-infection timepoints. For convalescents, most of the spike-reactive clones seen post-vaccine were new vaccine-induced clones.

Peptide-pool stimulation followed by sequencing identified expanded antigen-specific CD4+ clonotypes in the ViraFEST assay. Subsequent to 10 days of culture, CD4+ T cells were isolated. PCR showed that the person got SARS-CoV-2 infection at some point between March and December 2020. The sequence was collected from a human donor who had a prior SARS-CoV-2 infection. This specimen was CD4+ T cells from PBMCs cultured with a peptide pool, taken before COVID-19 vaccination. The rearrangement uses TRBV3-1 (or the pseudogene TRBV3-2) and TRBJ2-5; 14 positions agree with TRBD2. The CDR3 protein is CASRHTGLAGVQETQYF. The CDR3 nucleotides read TGTGCCAGCAGACACACGGGACTAGCGGGGGTACAAGAGACCCAGTACTTC.